The 22 T cell receptor beta chains below were found in one sample sequenced in a study of T cell responses to AZD1222 COVID-19 vaccine. The protocol was immunoSEQ multiplex PCR, while the TCRdb copy is restricted to in-frame clones and leaves out a portion. The sample has about 120,000 clones, approximately 94% seen once. The material was peripheral blood, obtained 28 days after the second AZD1222 dose. The receptors derive from an adult who received the AZD1222 COVID-19 vaccine.

The CDR3 nucleotides are TGTGCCAGCTCACCACAGTGGACAGGGGACCTTAACTATGGCTACACCTTC. Its protein product is CASSPQWTGDLNYGYTF. This chain connects TRBV18 to TRBJ1-2; 9 positions match TRBD1. Trimming removed 1 base from V and 1 base from J; junction bases left unmatched: 7. In germline, CDR1 is KGHSH, CDR2 LQKENI. This CDR3 spans 17 amino acids.

The V gene is TRBV29-1, the J gene TRBJ1-4, with D uncertain. The V gene's germline CDR1 is SQVTM and CDR2 ANQGSEA. The CDR3 totals 13 residues. Trimming took 4 bases from V and 7 from J, leaving 13 bases between them. The CDR3 DNA sequence: TGCAGCGTTGTATACGGCCCAGGTGAAAAACTGTTTTTT. Protein product: CSVVYGPGEKLFF.

V is TRBV7-8 and J is TRBJ2-3; D may be TRBD1 (6 bases). The CDR3 is 11 residues long. Trimming pared 11 bases from V and 6 bases from J, leaving 12 bases between. Germline lookup yields CDR1 SGHVS and CDR2 FQNEAQ. The DNA of the CDR3 is TGTGCCGGGGGCGAGAGGGATACGCAGTATTTT. Residues: CAGGERDTQYF.

The chain carries TRBV29-1 and TRBJ2-5; D could derive from TRBD1 or TRBD2 (5 bases each). The CDR3 has 14 amino acids. The V and J ends lost 5 bases and 7 bases respectively, with 20 bases between them. The germline V gene encodes CDR1 SQVTM and CDR2 ANQGSEA. The CDR3 bases are TGCAGCGTTCCGTTCTCCAAACTGAGGGGGACCCAGTACTTC. Protein: CSVPFSKLRGTQYF.

This clone came up a few times. The rearrangement uses TRBV30 and TRBJ2-1; no firm D call. The germline CDR1 and CDR2 sequences are GTSNPN and SVGIG (reference sequence). Between the trimmed V and J ends, which lost 2 bases and 5 bases, there was a span of 7 bases. CDR3 length: 12 residues. The CDR3 sequence is CAWSPENNEQFF. In nucleotides, the CDR3 is TGTGCCTGGAGTCCCGAAAACAATGAGCAGTTCTTC.

The chain is built from TRBV5-5 and TRBJ2-2, with 9 nucleotides matching TRBD1. The length of the CDR3 is 14 residues. With V trimmed by 2 bases and J by 6 bases, 2 bases remained unmatched. Germline-derived CDR1 and CDR2 are SGHKS and YYEKEE (reference sequence). The CDR3 protein is CASSFRTGAGELFF. CDR3 DNA sequence: TGTGCCAGCAGCTTTCGGACAGGGGCCGGGGAGCTGTTTTTT. The variable domain in full, with the rest retrieved from reference TRBV5-5 and TRBJ2-2, is DAGVTQSPTHLIKTRGQQVTLRCSPISGHKSVSWYQQVLGQGPQFIFQYYEKEERGRGNFPDRFSARQFPNYSSELNVNALLLGDSALYLCASSFRTGAGELFFGEGSRLTVL.

This chain links TRBV7-9 with TRBJ2-1; TRBD1 or TRBD2 may be the D gene (6 bases each). V gave up 3 bases and J gave up 0 bases, with 18 bases separating them. The CDR3 sequence is 18 residues long. The germline CDR1 and CDR2 sequences are SEHNR and FQNEAQ (reference sequence). This CDR3 reads CASSFHQGLGLSYNEQFF. The CDR3 coding sequence is TGTGCCAGCAGCTTTCACCAGGGGTTGGGACTCTCCTACAATGAGCAGTTCTTC.

This clone was seen a single time. This chain joins TRBV27 and TRBJ2-1, with 8 bases lining up with TRBD1. This CDR3 is 17 amino acids long. Germline trimming cut 8 bases from V and 3 bases from J; bases unmatched to any gene: 15. Germline V gene lookup returns CDR1 MNHEY and CDR2 SMNVEV (reference sequence). The CDR3 DNA reads as TGTGCCAGCCAAGGCTATTCAGGGGGCGCCCTCTACAATGAGCAGTTCTTC. Protein sequence: CASQGYSGGALYNEQFF.

The chain carries TRBV19 and TRBJ1-1; D is unclear. Trimming stripped 8 bases from V and 7 bases from J, with 11 bases between. The CDR3 runs 11 residues. Per the germline V gene, CDR1 is LNHDA and CDR2 is SQIVND (reference sequence). CDR3 residues: CASSRQGEAFF. As DNA, the CDR3 is TGTGCCAGTTCCCGGCAAGGTGAAGCTTTCTTT. The full variable domain, rest sourced from reference TRBV19 and TRBJ1-1, is DGGITQSPKYLFRKEGQNVTLSCEQNLNHDAMYWYRQDPGQGLRLIYYSQIVNDFQKGDIAEGYSVSREKKESFPLTVTSAQKNPTAFYLCASSRQGEAFFGQGTRLTVV.

The chain combines TRBV27 with TRBJ1-3, with 8 bases identical to TRBD1. CDR1 and CDR2 from the germline V gene are MNHEY and SMNVEV (reference sequence). This CDR3 is built from 15 residues. The V gene end was trimmed by 5 bases and the J gene end by 4 bases; junction bases not matched to a gene: 7. CDR3 loop: CASSPRQGRGNTIYF. DNA for the CDR3: TGTGCCAGCAGTCCTAGACAGGGGCGAGGAAACACCATATATTTT.

This clone came up once. V gene TRBV6-5 combines with J gene TRBJ2-2, with unresolved D. The V and J ends lost 6 bases and 6 bases respectively, with 5 bases between them. This CDR3 comprises 11 residues. The germline V gene encodes CDR1 MNHEY and CDR2 SVGAGI. CDR3 sequence: CASSGPGELFF. CDR3 in DNA: TGTGCCAGCAGCGGACCCGGGGAGCTGTTTTTT.

The CDR3 protein is CAWSDRKGNQPQHF. For the CDR3, the DNA is TGTGCCTGGAGTGACAGGAAGGGCAATCAGCCCCAGCATTTT. The chain is built from TRBV30 and TRBJ1-5, with a tentative D call TRBD1 (5 bases). V was cut by 1 base and J by 2 bases, with 9 bases left in between. Germline assignment: CDR1 GTSNPN and CDR2 SVGIG (reference sequence). The CDR3 is 14 residues long.

The chain employs TRBV6-6 and TRBJ2-7; D is ambiguous. The CDR3 totals 12 residues. Germline CDR1 is MNHNY and CDR2 is SVGAGI (reference sequence). The ends were cut back, 6 bases at V and 4 bases at J, with 10 bases in the middle. CDR3 nucleotides: TGTGCCAGCAGCTCCCGCCCTTACGAGCAGTACTTC. This translates into CASSSRPYEQYF.

V is TRBV19 and J is TRBJ2-6; D may be TRBD1 (5 bases). V was cut by 3 bases and J by 2 bases, with 14 bases left in between. The germline CDR1 and CDR2 sequences are LNHDA and SQIVND (reference sequence). This CDR3 has 17 residues. The CDR3 sequence: CASSILGQGTGANVLTF. CDR3 DNA: TGTGCCAGTAGTATCCTCGGTCAGGGAACTGGGGCCAACGTCCTGACTTTC.

The chain employs TRBV3-1 (or the pseudogene TRBV3-2) and TRBJ2-7; D is ambiguous. Germline V gives CDR1 LGHDT, CDR2 YNNKEL (reference sequence). V dropped 4 bases and J dropped 2 bases, with 21 bases sitting between them. The CDR3 is 17 amino acids. The CDR3 spells CASSRQDPAFPPYEQYF. The CDR3 DNA reads as TGTGCCAGCAGCCGGCAAGATCCGGCCTTTCCCCCCTACGAGCAGTACTTC.

V usage is TRBV18 and J usage is TRBJ2-7; D may be TRBD1 (6 bases). The CDR3 consists of 14 residues. The V gene lost 3 bases and the J gene lost 2 bases, with 11 bases spanning the gap. Germline lookup yields CDR1 KGHSH and CDR2 LQKENI. CDR3 coding DNA: TGTGCCAGCTCACCGGGAGCAGGGGCCTACGAGCAGTACTTC. Translated: CASSPGAGAYEQYF.

V and J are TRBV15 and TRBJ2-3; 9 bases are a match to TRBD2. J was trimmed by 2 bases and V by 4 bases; bases with no gene match: 7. The CDR3 sequence is 16 residues long. Germline assignment: CDR1 LNHNV and CDR2 YYDKDF (reference sequence). For the CDR3, the DNA is TGTGCCACCAGCACCCTAGCGGGATCCACCACAGATACGCAGTATTTT. It codes for CATSTLAGSTTDTQYF. Full variable domain (remainder filled in from reference TRBV15 and TRBJ2-3): DAMVIQNPRYQVTQFGKPVTLSCSQTLNHNVMYWYQQKSSQAPKLLFHYYDKDFNNEADTPDNFQSRRPNTSFCFLDIRSPGLGDTAMYLCATSTLAGSTTDTQYFGPGTRLTVL.

V and J are TRBV6-5 and TRBJ1-2; D is uncertain. CDR1 and CDR2 from the germline V gene are MNHEY and SVGAGI. The germline V and J ends were trimmed by 8 bases and 6 bases, with 13 bases remaining between them. This CDR3 has 12 residues. The CDR3 DNA reads TGTGCCAGCGCCCCCGGGGTGGATGGCTACACCTTC. As protein: CASAPGVDGYTF.

This chain uses TRBV2 with TRBJ1-4; 8 nucleotides line up with TRBD1. Germline V CDR1 and CDR2: SNHLY, FYNNEI. The ends lost 10 bases at V and 8 bases at J; junction bases unmatched: 6. CDR3 length: 12 residues. The CDR3 DNA reads TGTGCCACCGACAGGGGAACCGAAAAACTGTTTTTT. Its translation is CATDRGTEKLFF.

This chain connects TRBV6-2 or TRBV6-3 to TRBJ2-3; 9 bases fit TRBD2. Germline-derived CDR1 and CDR2 are MNHEY and SVGEGT. The CDR3 loop spans 17 amino acids. With V trimmed by 3 bases and J by 2 bases, 9 bases remained unmatched. CDR3 in amino acids: CASSYPPIAGVTDTQYF. CDR3 bases: TGTGCCAGCAGTTATCCCCCCATAGCGGGGGTCACAGATACGCAGTATTTT.

On this clone itself: At the DNA level, this CDR3 is encoded by other sequences in the same sample as well. This chain connects TRBV5-1 to TRBJ2-5; TRBD2 matches at 12 bases. CDR1 and CDR2 from the germline V gene are SGHRS and YFSETQ. Germline trimming cut 5 bases from V and 2 bases from J; bases unmatched to any gene: 7. The CDR3 consists of 16 residues. CDR3 sequence: CASSPGLAGPQETQYF. The CDR3 DNA sequence: TGCGCCAGCAGTCCCGGACTAGCGGGACCACAAGAGACCCAGTACTTC.

V is TRBV7-8 and J is TRBJ1-5; D remains unclear. Germline CDR1 reads SGHVS; CDR2 reads FQNEAQ. V was clipped by 6 bases and J by 5 bases, with 11 bases between them. CDR3 length: 13 residues. The CDR3 DNA sequence: TGTGCCAGCAGGGTACGACGGGATCAGCCCCAGCATTTT. This translates into CASRVRRDQPQHF.